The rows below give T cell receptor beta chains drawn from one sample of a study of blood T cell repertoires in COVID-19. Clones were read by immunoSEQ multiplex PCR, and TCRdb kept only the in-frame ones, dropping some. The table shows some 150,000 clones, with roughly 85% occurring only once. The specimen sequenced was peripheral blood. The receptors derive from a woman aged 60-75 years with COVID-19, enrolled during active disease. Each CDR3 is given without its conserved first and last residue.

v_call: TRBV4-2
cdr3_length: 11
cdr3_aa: ASSQADSEKLF

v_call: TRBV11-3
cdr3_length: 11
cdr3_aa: ASSSQSTDTQY

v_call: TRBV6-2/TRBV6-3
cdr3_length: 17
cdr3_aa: ASSRVPGLAGGRQETQY

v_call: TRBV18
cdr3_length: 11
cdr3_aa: ASSPGENSPLH

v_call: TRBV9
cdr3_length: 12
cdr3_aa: ASSVGQGNEKLF

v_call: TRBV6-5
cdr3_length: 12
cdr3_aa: ASSPGQGALGYT

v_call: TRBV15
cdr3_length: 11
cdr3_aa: ATSIGLNDGYT

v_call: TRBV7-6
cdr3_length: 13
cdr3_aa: ASSLTDILNGELF

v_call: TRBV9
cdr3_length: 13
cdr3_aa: ASSVVGQANSPLH

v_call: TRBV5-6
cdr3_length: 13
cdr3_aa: ASSLVTGVGYGYT

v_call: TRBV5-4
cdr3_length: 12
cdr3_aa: ASRTGTGSSEQY

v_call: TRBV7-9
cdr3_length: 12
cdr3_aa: ASSFHYRTYEQY

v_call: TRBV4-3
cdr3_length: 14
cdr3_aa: ASSQDWQVTNEKLF

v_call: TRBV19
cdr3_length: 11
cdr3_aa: ASSRQGTDTQY

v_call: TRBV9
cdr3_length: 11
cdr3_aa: ASSLTGFNEQF

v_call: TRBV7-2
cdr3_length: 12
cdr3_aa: ASSLAGHQYGYT

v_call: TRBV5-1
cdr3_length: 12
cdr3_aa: ASSFRGENTEAF

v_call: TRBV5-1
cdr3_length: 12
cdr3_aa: ASSPGTGINIQY

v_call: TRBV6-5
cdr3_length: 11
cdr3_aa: ASRLGQGAEAF

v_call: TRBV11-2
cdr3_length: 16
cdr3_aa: ASSLGGGALTYNQPQH

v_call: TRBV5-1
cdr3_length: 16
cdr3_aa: ASSFSGTSGDPHYEQY

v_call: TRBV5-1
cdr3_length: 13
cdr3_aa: ASSLDTGMGQPQH

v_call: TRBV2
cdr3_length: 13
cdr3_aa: ASSDGRGTTPEAF

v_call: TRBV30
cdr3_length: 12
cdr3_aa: AWSPAGQGYGYT

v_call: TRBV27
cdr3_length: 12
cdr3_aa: ASNPRGSGGGYT

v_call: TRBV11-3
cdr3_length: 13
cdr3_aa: ASSPSRGGTDTQY

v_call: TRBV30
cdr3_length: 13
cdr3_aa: AWNPRDSSNQPQH

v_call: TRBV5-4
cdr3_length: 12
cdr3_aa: ASSSSGQNYGYT

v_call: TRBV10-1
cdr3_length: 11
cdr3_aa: ASRVDFNSPLH

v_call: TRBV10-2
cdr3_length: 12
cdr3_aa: ASRGREGAAGYT

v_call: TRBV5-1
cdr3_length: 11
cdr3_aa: ASSFTGDTEAF

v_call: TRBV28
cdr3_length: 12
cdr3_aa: ASTLYSGRTEAF

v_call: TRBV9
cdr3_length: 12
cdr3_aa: ASSAGVSLAEAF

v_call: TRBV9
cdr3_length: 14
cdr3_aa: ASSVGDRQGIYEQY

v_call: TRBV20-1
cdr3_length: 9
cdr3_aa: SAFRDTEAF

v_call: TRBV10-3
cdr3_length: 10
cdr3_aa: AINAEGSPLH

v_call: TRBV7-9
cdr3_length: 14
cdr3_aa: ASSLYRFSYNSPLH

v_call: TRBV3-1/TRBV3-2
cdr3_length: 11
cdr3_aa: ASSQVRSTEAF

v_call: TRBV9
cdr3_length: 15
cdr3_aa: ASKSQGVGSPDTEAF

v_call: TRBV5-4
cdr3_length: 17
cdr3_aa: ASSLANAGGLLGGYGYT

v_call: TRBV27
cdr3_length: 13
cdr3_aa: ASSLGRGPYNEQF

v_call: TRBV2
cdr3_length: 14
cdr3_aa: ASRVTYSGVGNTIY

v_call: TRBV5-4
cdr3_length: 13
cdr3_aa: ASSSPGGGGEKLF

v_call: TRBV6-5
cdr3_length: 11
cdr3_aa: AREGRSYNEQF

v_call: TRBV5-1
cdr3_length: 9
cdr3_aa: ASKEENTQY

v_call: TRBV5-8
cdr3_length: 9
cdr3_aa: GGGPPDTQY

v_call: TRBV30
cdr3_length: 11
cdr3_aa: AWSVQGHTEAF

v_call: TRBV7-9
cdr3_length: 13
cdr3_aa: ASSFTTDSGEKLF

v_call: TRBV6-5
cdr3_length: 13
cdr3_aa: ASSYSTPGGETQY

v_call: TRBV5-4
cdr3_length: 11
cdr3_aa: ASSGASTETQY

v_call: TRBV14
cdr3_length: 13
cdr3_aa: ASGDTSSYNSPLH